This T cell receptor beta chain was sequenced during a study of regulatory T cells. Findings and limits, study-wide: Hydrophobic residues at CDR3 positions 6 and 7 were enriched in conventional CD4+ T cells of CD3G-deficient patients. In patients, unique TRB V-J pairs were restricted and V/J usage skewed, especially in Tregs.

Worth noting for this clone: The antigen remains unidentified.

In germline, CDR1 is KGHSH, CDR2 LQKENI. The CDR3 runs to 13 residues. V was pared by 6 bases and J by 5 bases, with 13 bases between. Autoimmunity was present in every CD3G-deficient patient, worse in two. Patients aged 2 to 39 years had fewer naive T cells. Regulatory (CD25-high CD127-low) and conventional (CD25-low CD127-high) CD4+ T cells were sorted separately. Primers: 52 TRBV forward and 13 TRBJ reverse. This table comes from immunoSEQ multiplex PCR, and its TCRdb copy is limited to in-frame clones, with some not included. The data show over 20,000 clones, around nine tenths seen once. This rearrangement joins TRBV18 to TRBJ2-5; D might be TRBD2 (5 bases). Sequencing used conventional CD4+ T cells sorted from blood. The clonotype was recovered from a child aged 10-17 years with CD3G deficiency. The CDR3 loop reads CASSGSVAETQYF. CDR3 nucleotide sequence: TGTGCCAGCTCCGGAAGTGTAGCGGAGACCCAGTACTTC.